The 17 T cell receptor beta chains reported below all come from one sample, sequenced in a study of blood T cell repertoires in COVID-19. Sequenced by immunoSEQ multiplex PCR; TCRdb stores in-frame clones only, minus some. Of around 130,000 clones in the sample, roughly four fifths were seen once. The specimen sequenced was peripheral blood. These TCRs come from a human donor in a cohort sampled during active COVID-19.

This chain links TRBV25-1 with TRBJ2-3; D ambiguous. There are 14 residues in the CDR3. CDR1 MGHDK and CDR2 SYGVNS come from the germline V gene. Trimming removed 6 bases from V and 2 bases from J, with 12 bases in between. The CDR3 protein is CASRSPGYTDTQYF. CDR3 DNA: TGTGCCAGCAGGTCCCCAGGATACACAGATACGCAGTATTTT.

This sequence joins TRBV2 and TRBJ2-7; TRBD1 matches at 7 bases. The CDR3 covers 13 residues. CDR1 SNHLY and CDR2 FYNNEI come from the germline V gene. V was clipped by 6 bases and J by 3 bases; unmatched bases: 5. CDR3 nucleotides: TGTGCCAGCAGCGCGGACAGGTTCTACGAGCAGTACTTC. Encoded protein: CASSADRFYEQYF. Supplemented by reference TRBV2 and TRBJ2-7, the full variable domain reads EPEVTQTPSHQVTQMGQEVILRCVPISNHLYFYWYRQILGQKVEFLVSFYNNEISEKSEIFDDQFSVERPDGSNFTLKIRSTKLEDSAMYFCASSADRFYEQYFGPGTRLTVT.

The V and J genes are TRBV2 and TRBJ2-5, with TRBD2 matching over 8 bases. Germline trimming cut 7 bases from V and 5 bases from J; bases unmatched to any gene: 3. Germline V gene sequence: CDR1 SNHLY, CDR2 FYNNEI. The CDR3 loop spans 12 amino acids. CDR3 bases: TGTGCCAGCACCCGGGGGGGGGAGACCCAGTACTTC. Translated, it gives CASTRGGETQYF.

The V and J genes are TRBV24-1 and TRBJ2-2, with D maybe TRBD2 (5 bases). Trimming removed 4 bases at V and 6 bases at J, with 11 bases between. From germline, CDR1 is KGHDR and CDR2 SFDVKD. This CDR3 has 14 amino acids. This CDR3 reads CATSETSRAGELFF. The CDR3 DNA reads as TGTGCCACCAGTGAAACTAGTCGCGCCGGGGAGCTGTTTTTT.

V usage is TRBV3-1 (or the pseudogene TRBV3-2) and J usage is TRBJ2-5; D gene unclear. CDR3 length: 11 residues. V was shortened by 4 bases and J by 3 bases, with 3 bases between the two germline ends. The germline V gene has CDR1 LGHDT and CDR2 YNNKEL (reference sequence). In nucleotides, the CDR3 is TGTGCCAGCAGCCTAAAAGAGACCCAGTACTTC. Translated: CASSLKETQYF.

CDR3 coding DNA: TGTGCCACCAGTGATTTCCGGTGGGCGGGACTGGTCTCGTCTTTCTTT. This encodes CATSDFRWAGLVSSFF. This chain joins TRBV24-1 and TRBJ1-1; a possible D gene is TRBD1 (5 bases). CDR1 is KGHDR and CDR2 is SFDVKD in the germline V gene. The CDR3 has 16 amino acids. V lost 1 base and J lost 12, with 23 bases in between.

Only one count was recorded for this clone. The chain carries TRBV18 and TRBJ1-1; 11 bases map to TRBD1. The trim removed 1 base at V and 4 bases at J, leaving 11 bases unmatched. Germline V gives CDR1 KGHSH, CDR2 LQKENI. This CDR3 comprises 18 residues. CDR3 sequence: CASSPQRWTGGGGTEAFF. In DNA form, the CDR3 reads TGTGCCAGCTCACCACAAAGATGGACAGGGGGCGGGGGCACTGAAGCTTTCTTT.

This chain joins TRBV18 and TRBJ1-1, with a tentative D call TRBD1 (5 bases). Trimming stripped 4 bases from V and 0 bases from J, with 12 bases between. This CDR3 comprises 15 residues. The germline V gene encodes CDR1 KGHSH and CDR2 LQKENI. The CDR3 is CASSRSGTMNTEAFF. Written as DNA, the CDR3 is TGTGCCAGCTCACGATCAGGGACTATGAACACTGAAGCTTTCTTT.

V gene TRBV19 combines with J gene TRBJ2-3, with no clear D. Germline values: CDR1 LNHDA, CDR2 SQIVND (reference sequence). CDR3 size: 14 residues. Trimming left V 0 bases short and J 6 bases short, with 10 bases between. As DNA, the CDR3 is TGTGCCAGTAGTATAGATTGGGTGCGGGATACGCAGTATTTT. Translating it yields CASSIDWVRDTQYF.

Here the CDR3 reads CASSLELAGLYNEQFF. CDR3 DNA sequence: TGTGCCAGCAGCTTAGAACTAGCGGGGCTCTACAATGAGCAGTTCTTC. The rearrangement links TRBV7-8 to TRBJ2-1; 10 bases are a match to TRBD2. This CDR3 contains 16 residues. With V trimmed by 1 base and J by 3 bases, 3 bases remained unmatched. Germline V CDR1 and CDR2: SGHVS, FQNEAQ.

This chain joins TRBV5-1 and TRBJ1-2; D not resolved. This CDR3 has 14 amino acids. Between the trimmed V and J ends, which lost 4 bases and 4 bases, there was a span of 14 bases. In germline, CDR1 is SGHRS, CDR2 YFSETQ. The CDR3 loop reads CASSLGSEFYGYTF. CDR3 DNA sequence: TGCGCCAGCAGCCTCGGGAGTGAGTTCTATGGCTACACCTTC.

The rearrangement links TRBV7-2 to TRBJ2-3; D may be TRBD2 (5 bases). This CDR3 comprises 18 residues. In germline, CDR1 is SGHTA, CDR2 FQGNSA. Trimming cost V 3 bases and J 1 base, with 20 bases left between them. CDR3 in DNA: TGTGCCAGCAGCTTCGGGTTTTGGGCCGGGGAGCGCACAGATACGCAGTATTTT. As protein: CASSFGFWAGERTDTQYF.

The rearrangement links TRBV28 to TRBJ1-2; maybe TRBD1 (6 bases). Trimming took 5 bases from V and 1 from J, leaving 14 bases between them. Germline V CDR1 and CDR2: MDHEN, SYDVKM. CDR3 length: 15 residues. This CDR3 reads CASSIRQEFNYGYTF. In DNA form, the CDR3 reads TGTGCCAGCAGTATTAGACAGGAGTTTAACTATGGCTACACCTTC.

For the CDR3, the DNA is TGTGCCAGCAGTTACGCGCGGGCGGCGCGTGAAAAACTGTTTTTT. Translated, it gives CASSYARAAREKLFF. V and J are TRBV6-2 or TRBV6-3 and TRBJ1-4; D uncertain. CDR1 and CDR2 from the germline V gene are MNHEY and SVGEGT. V lost 2 bases, J lost 7 bases, and 14 bases lay in between. The CDR3 sequence is 15 residues long.

The gene calls are TRBV11-2 and TRBJ1-2; 8 nucleotides match TRBD1. CDR3 length: 15 residues. Germline V gives CDR1 SGHAT, CDR2 FQNNGV. Germline trimming cut 1 base from V and 5 bases from J; bases unmatched to any gene: 6. In DNA, the CDR3 is TGTGCCAGCAGCTTAGCTCAGGGGGCGCAGTATGGCTACACCTTC. This codes for CASSLAQGAQYGYTF.

V is TRBV14 and J is TRBJ2-7; D unresolved. Germline V lookup: CDR1 SGHDN, CDR2 FVKESK. V was trimmed by 4 bases and J by 0 bases, leaving 10 bases between them. CDR3 length: 14 residues. CDR3 loop: CASSPSGSSYEQYF. CDR3 DNA sequence: TGTGCCAGCAGCCCCTCTGGCAGCTCCTACGAGCAGTACTTC.

This clone was picked up a small number of times. V gene TRBV5-1 combines with J gene TRBJ2-7, with D unclear. Trimming took 4 bases from V and 0 from J, leaving 2 bases between them. The CDR3 is 11 residues long. CDR1 and CDR2 from the germline V gene are SGHRS and YFSETQ. The chain's CDR3 is CASSHSYEQYF. CDR3 coding DNA: TGCGCCAGCAGCCACTCCTACGAGCAGTACTTC.